Following are 14 T cell receptor beta chains from one sample sequenced in a study of OX40 agonist ivuxolimab in advanced cancers. Clones were sequenced by immunoSEQ multiplex PCR, and TCRdb holds only the in-frame ones, with some missing. The repertoire holds approximately 44,000 clones, with around 80% as singletons. The sequenced sample was CD4+ or CD8+ T cells sorted from blood, obtained in a trial of the OX40 agonist ivuxolimab. The receptors come from an adult with an advanced solid tumor such as melanoma, head and neck, liver or kidney cancer.

This rearrangement joins TRBV10-2 to TRBJ2-2, with 7 positions matching TRBD1. Trimming removed 4 bases from V and 0 bases from J; junction bases left unmatched: 8. The CDR3 totals 17 residues. Germline CDR1 and CDR2: WSHSY and SAAADI. The CDR3 DNA is TGCGCCAGCAGTGGCCTCCGGGACAGTTCGAACACCGGGGAGCTGTTTTTT. Protein: CASSGLRDSSNTGELFF.

The chain carries TRBV30 and TRBJ2-1, with 7 bases fitting TRBD2. V shed 1 base and J 6 bases; nucleotides not matched to a gene: 9. Germline V lookup: CDR1 GTSNPN, CDR2 SVGIG (reference sequence). CDR3 length: 15 amino acids. The CDR3 sequence: CAWSGAAGVGNEQFF. The DNA of the CDR3 is TGTGCCTGGAGTGGAGCCGCGGGAGTCGGCAATGAGCAGTTCTTC.

The V call is TRBV5-3, the J call TRBJ2-7; a weak D match, TRBD2 (5 bases). TRBV5-3 carries the ORF label, with uncertain function. The CDR3 runs to 13 residues. Trimming removed 8 bases from V and 0 bases from J, with 12 bases in between. In nucleotides, the CDR3 is TGTGCCAGCAGCGGCCAGGACTCCTACGAGCAGTACTTC. Protein: CASSGQDSYEQYF.

This clone was recorded only once. The CDR3 bases are TGTGCCATCAGCCCCGGGGTGAGCGCCGAACGGAACACTGAAGCTTTCTTT. Translation gives CAISPGVSAERNTEAFF. The rearrangement joins TRBV10-3 to TRBJ1-1; D gene uncertain. Germline CDR1 and CDR2: ENHRY and SYGVKD. The CDR3 runs 17 residues. Trimming removed 6 bases from V and 1 base from J, with 21 bases in between.

The V and J genes are TRBV5-4 and TRBJ1-2; D not certain. V lost 2 bases, J lost 2 bases, and 16 bases lay in between. The germline V gene encodes CDR1 SGHNT and CDR2 YYREEE (reference sequence). The CDR3 extends over 16 amino acids. DNA for the CDR3: TGTGCCAGCAGCTTATATGACCGACGATCAAACTATGGCTACACCTTC. Encoded protein: CASSLYDRRSNYGYTF.

This clone appeared a single time. The V gene is TRBV29-1, the J gene TRBJ1-2, with a weak D call TRBD1 (5 bases). CDR1 is SQVTM, CDR2 ANQGSEA, per germline. Between the trimmed V and J ends, which lost 5 bases and 10 bases, there was a span of 17 bases. CDR3 length: 12 residues. CDR3 sequence reads: CSVRPRGAVYTF. The DNA for the CDR3 is TGCAGCGTTCGACCTCGTGGGGCTGTCTACACCTTC.

This clone was detected once. The rearrangement joins TRBV7-3 to TRBJ2-3; 8 bases align to TRBD2. The germline gives CDR1 SGHTA, CDR2 FQGTGA. The CDR3 totals 17 residues. Germline trimming cut 5 bases from V and 5 bases from J; bases unmatched to any gene: 15. CDR3 residues: CASSLNPGRDLVDTQYF. CDR3 in DNA: TGTGCCAGCAGCCTCAACCCCGGGAGGGATTTGGTAGATACGCAGTATTTT.

This chain joins TRBV18 and TRBJ1-2; tentative D call: TRBD1 (5 bases). Germline CDR1 and CDR2: KGHSH and LQKENI. The CDR3 is made up of 16 amino acids. Trimming removed 1 base from V and 8 bases from J, with 20 bases in between. The CDR3, as DNA: TGTGCCAGCTCACCACGTGCCGGGGCGCAAACGGAGGGCTACACCTTC. This encodes CASSPRAGAQTEGYTF.

V and J are TRBV7-3 and TRBJ2-2; no definite D call. This CDR3 region has 12 residues. Trimming removed 5 bases at V and 2 bases at J, with 3 bases between. From germline, CDR1 is SGHTA and CDR2 FQGTGA. The CDR3 reads CASSTNTGELFF. In nucleotides, the CDR3 is TGTGCCAGCAGCACCAACACCGGGGAGCTGTTTTTT.

The chain joins TRBV29-1 to TRBJ2-1; no definite D call. The CDR3 spans 13 residues. The germline gives CDR1 SQVTM, CDR2 ANQGSEA. The CDR3 sequence is CRAAGRAYNEQFF. The CDR3 region has the DNA TGCAGGGCCGCCGGTAGGGCCTACAATGAGCAGTTCTTC.

This chain links TRBV28 with TRBJ2-6, with D unclear. Germline CDR1 MDHEN, CDR2 SYDVKM. The CDR3 sequence is 15 residues long. V shed 3 bases and J shed 1 base, with 7 bases lying between them. This chain's CDR3 is CASSFWDSGANVLTF. CDR3 nucleotide sequence: TGTGCCAGCAGTTTTTGGGATTCTGGGGCCAACGTCCTGACTTTC.

V usage is TRBV29-1 and J usage is TRBJ1-1; D remains unclear. Germline V gene sequence: CDR1 SQVTM, CDR2 ANQGSEA. The CDR3 length is 13 residues. V lost 7 bases, J lost 4 bases, and 16 bases lay in between. This CDR3 is CSGVKGFGTEAFF. The DNA of the CDR3 is TGCAGCGGGGTGAAGGGTTTTGGCACTGAAGCTTTCTTT.

The chain combines TRBV2 with TRBJ2-1, with a tentative D call TRBD2 (5 bases). CDR1 and CDR2 from the germline V gene are SNHLY and FYNNEI. The CDR3 consists of 13 residues. The ends were cut back, 8 bases at V and 6 bases at J, with 14 bases in the middle. This chain's CDR3 is CASASPWVNEQFF. The CDR3 DNA reads TGTGCCAGCGCTAGCCCGTGGGTCAATGAGCAGTTCTTC.

The J gene is TRBJ2-5, the V gene TRBV5-1; the match to TRBD2 covers 8 bases. Germline V gives CDR1 SGHRS, CDR2 YFSETQ. CDR3 length: 14 amino acids. With 6 bases clipped from V and 2 bases from J, the junction kept 6 bases outside the gene matches. This CDR3 reads CASNPGLGQETQYF. The DNA of the CDR3 is TGCGCCAGCAATCCGGGACTAGGACAAGAGACCCAGTACTTC.